The 9 T cell receptor beta chains presented below share a single source sample, sequenced in a study of shared T cell receptors in the human thymus. Profiling relied on immunoSEQ multiplex PCR, and the TCRdb table lists in-frame clones only, not all of them. The sample has 640,000 or so clones, approximately 89% seen once. These data are also associated with another study on human thymus T cells.

Sequenced sample: thymocytes. The receptor set was obtained from a boy under two years old with a congenital heart defect.

This sequence joins TRBV6-1 and TRBJ1-2, with TRBD1 matching over 9 bases. Germline CDR1 and CDR2: MNHNS and SASEGT. This CDR3 spans 15 amino acids. Trimming cost V 3 bases and J 8 bases; bases outside gene matches: 10. The DNA for the CDR3 is TGTGCCAGCAGTGAGGCCGGACAGGGGAAGTTCGGCTACACCTTC. Translating gives CASSEAGQGKFGYTF.

The chain recombines TRBV2 with TRBJ2-5, with TRBD2 identical over 8 bases. The J call could be wrong; TRBJ2-7 is a better fit for the DNA end. The CDR3 consists of 15 residues. Germline loops: CDR1 SNHLY, CDR2 FYNNEI. The CDR3 loop reads CASSEETSESYEQYF. As DNA, the CDR3 is TGTGCCAGCAGTGAAGAGACTAGCGAATCATACGAGCAGTACTTC.

The J gene is TRBJ2-5, the V gene TRBV27; 8 positions agree with TRBD2. V shed 0 bases, J shed 4 bases, and the junction held 7 bases outside the gene matches. Germline V gene data show CDR1 as MNHEY and CDR2 as SMNVEV (reference sequence). The CDR3 contains 16 residues. CDR3 in amino acids: CASSLSSGTRGETQYF. CDR3 DNA: TGTGCCAGCAGTTTATCCTCCGGGACTAGAGGAGAGACCCAGTACTTC.

The table lists this clone with a few counts. This sequence joins TRBV19 and TRBJ1-2; the match to TRBD1 covers 8 bases. Germline loops: CDR1 LNHDA, CDR2 SQIVND (reference sequence). With V trimmed by 8 bases and J by 7 bases, 6 bases remained unmatched. This CDR3 has 12 amino acids. The CDR3 DNA reads TGTGCCAGTTCGGACAGGGAGCCTGGCTACACCTTC. Protein: CASSDREPGYTF.

The V call is TRBV7-8, the J call TRBJ1-2, with 7 bases identical to TRBD1. V lost 5 bases, J lost 6 bases, and 6 bases stayed unmatched. Germline V gene sequence: CDR1 SGHVS, CDR2 FQNEAQ. CDR3 length: 13 residues. CDR3 sequence: CASSPRQGNGYTF. CDR3 nucleotide sequence: TGTGCCAGCAGCCCTCGACAGGGCAATGGCTACACCTTC.

This clone was observed a few times. The CDR3 sequence is CASSYAQDPNYGYTF. DNA for the CDR3: TGTGCCAGCAGTTACGCGCAGGATCCTAACTATGGCTACACCTTC. This chain links TRBV6-5 with TRBJ1-2; D is unresolved. The CDR3 has 15 amino acids. Trimming took 2 bases from V and 0 from J, leaving 10 bases between them. Germline CDR1 reads MNHEY; CDR2 reads SVGAGI.

This clone occurred a few times. The chain combines TRBV28 with TRBJ2-3, with 12 bases fitting TRBD2. The V gene's germline CDR1 is MDHEN and CDR2 SYDVKM. The CDR3 is 17 amino acids. Trimming at V came to 2 bases and at J to 3 bases, leaving 6 bases not matched to a gene. CDR3 region: CASSLRASGRGTDTQYF. CDR3 DNA sequence: TGTGCCAGCAGTTTAAGGGCTAGCGGGAGGGGGACAGATACGCAGTATTTT.

This chain links TRBV7-9 with TRBJ2-1; 11 bases match TRBD2. Trimming cost V 5 bases and J 5 bases; bases outside gene matches: 8. This CDR3 is 16 amino acids long. The germline CDR1 and CDR2 sequences are SEHNR and FQNEAQ (reference sequence). The CDR3 sequence: CASSERLAGIDNEQFF. DNA of the CDR3: TGTGCCAGCAGCGAACGACTAGCGGGGATAGACAATGAGCAGTTCTTC. Drawing the rest from reference TRBV7-9 and TRBJ2-1, the complete variable domain is DTGVSQNPRHKITKRGQNVTFRCDPISEHNRLYWYRQTLGQGPEFLTYFQNEAQLEKSRLLSDRFSAERPKGSFSTLEIQRTEQGDSAMYLCASSERLAGIDNEQFFGPGTRLTVL.

V is TRBV6-1 and J is TRBJ2-7, with D unresolved. Germline V lookup: CDR1 MNHNS, CDR2 SASEGT. The CDR3 extends over 14 amino acids. Between the trimmed V and J ends, which lost 1 base and 1 base, there was a span of 8 bases. In DNA form, the CDR3 reads TGTGCCAGCAGTGAAGGGCTCATATCCTACGAGCAGTACTTC. This codes for CASSEGLISYEQYF.